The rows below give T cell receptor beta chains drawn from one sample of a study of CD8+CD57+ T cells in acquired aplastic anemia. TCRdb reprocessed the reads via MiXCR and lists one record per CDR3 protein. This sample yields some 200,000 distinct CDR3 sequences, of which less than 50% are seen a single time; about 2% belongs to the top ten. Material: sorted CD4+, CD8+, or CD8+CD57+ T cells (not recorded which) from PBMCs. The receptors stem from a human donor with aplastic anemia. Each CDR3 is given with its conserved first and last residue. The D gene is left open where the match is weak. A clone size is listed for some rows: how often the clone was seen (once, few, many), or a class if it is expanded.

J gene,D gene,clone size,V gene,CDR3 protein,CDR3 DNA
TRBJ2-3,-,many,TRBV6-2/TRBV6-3,CASSYSPDTQYF,TGTGCCAGCAGTTACTCGCCAGATACGCAGTATTTT
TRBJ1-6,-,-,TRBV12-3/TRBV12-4,CASSPLGTNHRIVPLHF,TGTGCCAGCAGTCCTCTCGGGACAAATCACCGAATCGTTCCCCTCCACTTT
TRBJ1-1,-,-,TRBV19,CASRTTGNTEAFF,TGTGCCAGTAGGACGACAGGGAACACTGAAGCTTTCTTT
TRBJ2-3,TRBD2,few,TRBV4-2,CASSGTSGTTDTQYF,TGTGCCAGCAGCGGGACTAGCGGGACTACAGATACGCAGTATTTT
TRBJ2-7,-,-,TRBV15,CATSRDQGPYEQYF,TGTGCCACCAGCAGAGATCAGGGCCCCTACGAGCAGTACTTC
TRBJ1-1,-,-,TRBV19,CASSEGANSDTEAFF,TGTGCCAGTAGCGAGGGAGCTAATTCGGACACTGAAGCTTTCTTT
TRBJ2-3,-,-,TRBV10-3,CAISDSERTEGDTQYF,TGTGCCATCAGTGACTCGGAGAGGACCGAAGGAGATACGCAGTATTTT
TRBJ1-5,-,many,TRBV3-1,CASSQGTGRQPQHF,TGTGCCAGCAGCCAGGGTACGGGGCGGCAGCCCCAGCATTTT
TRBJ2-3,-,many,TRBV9,CASSIRYTDTQYF,TGTGCCAGCAGCATCCGCTACACAGATACGCAGTATTTT
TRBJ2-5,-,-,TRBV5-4,CASSHGGQQETQYF,TGTGCCAGCAGCCATGGGGGTCAGCAAGAGACCCAGTACTTC
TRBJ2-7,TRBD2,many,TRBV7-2,CASSFSGPGEQYF,TGTGCCAGCAGCTTTAGCGGGCCGGGGGAGCAGTACTTC
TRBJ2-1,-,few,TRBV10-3,CAIRGQGNYNEQFF,TGTGCCATCAGGGGGCAGGGGAATTACAATGAGCAGTTCTTC
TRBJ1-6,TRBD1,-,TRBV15,CATSRGPQTGGGYSPLHF,TGTGCCACCAGCAGAGGCCCCCAAACAGGGGGCGGGTATTCACCCCTCCACTTT
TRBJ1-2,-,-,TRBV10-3,CAIRGTNYGYTF,TGTGCCATCAGAGGGACCAACTATGGCTACACCTTC
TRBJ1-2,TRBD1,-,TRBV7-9,CASSRTGVGYTF,TGTGCCAGCAGCCGGACAGGGGTCGGCTACACCTTC
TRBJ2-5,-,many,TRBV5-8,CASSLGGREETQYF,TGTGCCAGCAGCTTGGGAGGGCGCGAAGAGACCCAGTACTTC
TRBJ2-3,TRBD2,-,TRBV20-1,CSARVPLAGTDTQYF,TGCAGTGCTAGAGTACCTCTAGCGGGGACAGATACGCAGTATTTT
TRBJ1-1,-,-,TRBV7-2,CASSFVGAFF,TGTGCCAGCAGTTTTGTGGGGGCTTTCTTT
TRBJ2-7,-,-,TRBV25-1,CASSESEQGAYEQYF,TGTGCCAGCAGTGAATCCGAGCAGGGCGCCTACGAGCAGTACTTC
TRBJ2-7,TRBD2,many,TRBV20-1,CSASQGLAAYEQYF,TGCAGTGCTAGTCAGGGACTAGCCGCCTACGAGCAGTACTTC
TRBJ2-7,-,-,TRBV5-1,CASSLAVTPNEQYF,TGCGCCAGCAGCTTGGCCGTTACACCCAACGAGCAGTACTTC
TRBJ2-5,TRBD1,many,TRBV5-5,CASSLTGGRETQYF,TGTGCCAGCAGCCTGACAGGGGGACGAGAGACCCAGTACTTC
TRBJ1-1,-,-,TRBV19,CASSTYTEAFF,TGTGCCAGTAGTACGTACACTGAAGCTTTCTTT
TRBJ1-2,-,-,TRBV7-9,CASSSRDNYGYTF,TGTGCCAGCAGCTCCAGAGATAACTATGGCTACACCTTC
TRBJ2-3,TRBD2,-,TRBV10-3,CAIRWTSGGTDTQYF,TGTGCCATCAGGTGGACTAGCGGGGGGACAGATACGCAGTATTTT
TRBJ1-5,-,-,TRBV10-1,CASSESSQPQHF,TGCGCCAGCAGTGAGTCGAGTCAGCCCCAGCATTTT
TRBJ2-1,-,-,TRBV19,CASSIWGQLGKRNEQFF,TGTGCCAGTAGTATTTGGGGCCAGTTGGGGAAGCGCAATGAGCAGTTCTTC
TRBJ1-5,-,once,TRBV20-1,CSAALRLSNQPQHF,TGCAGTGCCGCCCTAAGACTCAGCAATCAGCCCCAGCATTTT
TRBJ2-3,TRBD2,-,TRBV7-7,CASSLSGRAADTQYF,TGTGCCAGCAGCCTCAGCGGGAGGGCCGCAGATACGCAGTATTTT
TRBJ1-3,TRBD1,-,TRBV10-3,CAIKPGGGNTIYF,TGCGCCATCAAGCCAGGGGGAGGAAACACCATATATTTT
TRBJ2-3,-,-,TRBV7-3,CASSLTRDSTDTQYF,TGTGCCAGCAGCTTAACGCGGGACTCCACAGATACGCAGTATTTT
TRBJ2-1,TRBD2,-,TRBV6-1,CASSQGTRDEQFF,TGTGCCAGCAGTCAAGGGACTAGAGATGAGCAGTTCTTC
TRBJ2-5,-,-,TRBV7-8,CASSLAQMTGQETQYF,TGTGCCAGCAGCTTAGCGCAGATGACAGGACAAGAGACCCAGTACTTC
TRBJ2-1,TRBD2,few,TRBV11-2,CASSRGTSMANEQFF,TGTGCCAGCAGCCGCGGGACTAGCATGGCGAATGAGCAGTTCTTC
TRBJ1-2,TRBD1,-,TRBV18,CASSPSGQVESYGYTF,TGTGCCAGCTCACCGTCGGGACAGGTGGAATCCTATGGCTACACCTTC
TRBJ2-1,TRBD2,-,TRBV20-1,CSARDPLAGFYNEQFF,TGCAGTGCTAGAGATCCGCTAGCGGGCTTCTACAATGAGCAGTTCTTC
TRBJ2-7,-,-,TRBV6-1,CASRNRGGIYEQYF,TGTGCCAGCAGAAACAGGGGCGGGATCTACGAGCAGTACTTC
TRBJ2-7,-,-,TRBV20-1,CSAPRGYEQYF,TGCAGTGCCCCCCGGGGGTACGAGCAGTACTTC
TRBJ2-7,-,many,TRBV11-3,CASSLDPGPYEQYF,TGTGCCAGCAGCTTAGATCCGGGGCCCTACGAGCAGTACTTC
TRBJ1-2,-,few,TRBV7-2,CASSLGAYGYTF,TGTGCCAGCAGCTTAGGTGCCTATGGCTACACCTTC
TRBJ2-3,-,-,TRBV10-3,CAISEKSARGTDTQYF,TGTGCCATCAGTGAGAAATCGGCGAGGGGCACAGATACGCAGTATTTT
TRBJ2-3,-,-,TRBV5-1,CASSLAETTTQYF,TGCGCCAGCAGCTTGGCCGAGACGACAACGCAGTATTTT
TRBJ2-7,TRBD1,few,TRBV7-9,CASWDRGYEQYF,TGTGCCAGTTGGGACAGGGGCTACGAGCAGTACTTC